This T cell receptor beta chain was retrieved from a study of breast tumors, draining lymph nodes, adjacent tissues. Findings and limits, study-wide: That most tumor T cells come from lymph nodes remained unproven. Compared with lymph nodes, tumors were less diverse; compared with nontumor tissue, more. Data fit most tumor T cells coming from lymph node, expanding in tumor.

TCRdb analysed the multiplex PCR reads with MiXCR anew, one entry per CDR3 protein. Found here are tens of thousands of distinct CDR3 sequences, 41% of them singletons; the top ten hold roughly 25%. This clonotype was seen ten or more times. Its specificity is not known. The CDR3 length is 15 residues. Trimming pared 3 bases from V and 0 bases from J, leaving 15 bases between. Germline V lookup: CDR1 DFQATT, CDR2 SNEGSKA (reference sequence). The rearrangement uses TRBV20-1 and TRBJ2-7; TRBD1 might be the D (5 bases). Source material: breast tumor tissue. The TCR originated in a female donor with breast cancer. Some clones in this sample may be carry-over from other donors' samples. The CDR3 DNA reads as TGCAGTGCTAGCCCTCTCGGCAGGGACTCCTACGAGCAGTACTTC. It specifies CSASPLGRDSYEQYF.